This is a list of T cell receptor beta chains from one sample in a study of shared clonotypes between healthy human individuals. The method was immunoSEQ multiplex PCR; TCRdb's version includes in-frame clones alone and lacks a portion of them. The sample has around 580,000 clones; nearly 98% are singletons. Sequencing was performed on naive CD8+ T cells sorted from blood. These receptors all stem from a man aged 25 to 40 in good health. Both conserved end residues are part of each CDR3. D genes are given only for firm matches. The size field is filled for only some rows; it gives once, few, many or a size class.

J gene | V gene | D gene | CDR3 length | clone size | CDR3 DNA | CDR3 protein
TRBJ1-1 | TRBV2 | TRBD1 | 13 | . | TGTGCCAACGACAGGGGAGGCGGCACTGAAGCTTTCTTT | CANDRGGGTEAFF
TRBJ1-1 | TRBV7-9 | TRBD1 | 14 | few | TGTGCCAGCAGCCTGGGACAGGGGATGACTGAAGCTTTCTTT | CASSLGQGMTEAFF
TRBJ2-2 | TRBV19 | TRBD2 | 13 | once | TGTGCCAGTAGTATGGGGGGGGCCGGGGAGCTGTTTTTT | CASSMGGAGELFF
TRBJ2-7 | TRBV10-3 | TRBD2 | 15 | . | TGTGCCATCAGTGAAGGGACTAGCGACCGATACGAGCAGTACTTC | CAISEGTSDRYEQYF
TRBJ2-1 | TRBV5-5 | . | 13 | . | TGTGCCAGCAGTTCGATTTCCTACAATGAGCAGTTCTTC | CASSSISYNEQFF
TRBJ2-7 | TRBV29-1 | TRBD1 | 14 | . | TGCAGCGTCCCCCCCAGGGGGCGCTCCTACGAGCAGTACTTC | CSVPPRGRSYEQYF
TRBJ2-7 | TRBV4-1 | . | 14 | . | TGCGCCAGCAGCTCTAGCGTCGGCTCCTACGAGCAGTACTTC | CASSSSVGSYEQYF
TRBJ1-2 | TRBV7-2 | . | 16 | . | TGTGCCAGCAGCTTAGAAGTCAACGAGTGGATCTATGGCTACACCTTC | CASSLEVNEWIYGYTF
TRBJ2-7 | TRBV11-2 | TRBD1 | 14 | once | TGTGCCAGCAGCTTAGCCGGGACAGCCTACGAGCAGTACTTC | CASSLAGTAYEQYF
TRBJ2-3 | TRBV5-6 | TRBD1 | 16 | . | TGTGCCAGCAGCTCCGAGGGGACAGGGATCACAGATACGCAGTATTTT | CASSSEGTGITDTQYF
TRBJ2-3 | TRBV29-1 | . | 13 | . | TGCAGCATGTACGGGCGGGACACAGATACGCAGTATTTT | CSMYGRDTDTQYF
TRBJ2-7 | TRBV27 | TRBD1 | 16 | . | TGTGCCAGCAGTTTAGGGGGACAGAACCTACGAAGGGAGCAGTACTTC | CASSLGGQNLRREQYF
TRBJ2-1 | TRBV19 | TRBD2 | 14 | . | TGTGCCAGTAGTGAAGGTAGCGGGAGGCATGAGCAGTTCTTC | CASSEGSGRHEQFF
TRBJ1-5 | TRBV7-9 | . | 15 | . | TGTGCCAGCAGCTCAGGGACTGCAACCAATCAGCCCCAGCATTTT | CASSSGTATNQPQHF
TRBJ2-7 | TRBV29-1 | TRBD1 | 13 | once | TGCAGCGTCCATGGGACAGGGGTTTACGAGCAGTACTTC | CSVHGTGVYEQYF
TRBJ2-7 | TRBV6-5 | . | 14 | . | TGTGCCAGCGCTCTAGGGGAACTAACCTACGAGCAGTACTTC | CASALGELTYEQYF
TRBJ2-3 | TRBV10-1 | . | 17 | . | TGCGCCAGCAGTGACTCCCTAGCGGGACAGGAGACAGATACGCAGTATTTT | CASSDSLAGQETDTQYF
TRBJ2-1 | TRBV28 | TRBD2 | 15 | . | TGTGCCAGCAGTTCCGGGACTAGCGGGATGGTTGAGCAGTTCTTC | CASSSGTSGMVEQFF
TRBJ1-1 | TRBV18 | TRBD1 | 13 | . | TGTGCCAGCTCCCGGGACAGGGGGACTGAAGCTTTCTTT | CASSRDRGTEAFF
TRBJ2-7 | TRBV4-1 | TRBD1 | 16 | . | TGCGCCAGCAGCCAAGGGACAGGGGCAACCTCCTACGAGCAGTACTTC | CASSQGTGATSYEQYF
TRBJ2-7 | TRBV6-6 | . | 12 | once | TGTGCCAGCACCCGGGCCTCCTACGAGCAGTACTTC | CASTRASYEQYF
TRBJ2-2 | TRBV7-9 | TRBD1 | 15 | . | TGTGCCAGCAGCTCGCCGGGACAGATCACCGGGGAGCTGTTTTTT | CASSSPGQITGELFF
TRBJ2-5 | TRBV9 | . | 10 | . | TGTGCCAGCAGCCCCCGGACCGGGAACTTC | CASSPRTGNF
TRBJ2-1 | TRBV9 | TRBD2 | 16 | . | TGTGCCAGCAGCCCTCCCCCCCCGGGACTAGCTAATGAGCAGTTCTTC | CASSPPPPGLANEQFF
TRBJ2-1 | TRBV7-9 | . | 15 | . | TGTGCCAGTCTACTCACTACTCAAGGGGCGTATGAGCAGTTCTTC | CASLLTTQGAYEQFF
TRBJ2-1 | TRBV5-1 | TRBD2 | 16 | . | TGCGCCAGCACCTCAATTCTCAGCGGGGACTACAATGAGCAGTTCTTC | CASTSILSGDYNEQFF
TRBJ2-7 | TRBV6-6 | TRBD2 | 13 | . | TGTGCCAGCAGGGGATTTAGCGGGTACGAGCAGTACTTC | CASRGFSGYEQYF
TRBJ1-1 | TRBV28 | . | 14 | once | TGTGCCAGCAGTTTAATGGGGGATTGGACTGAAGCTTTCTTT | CASSLMGDWTEAFF
TRBJ2-3 | TRBV11-2 | . | 13 | . | TGTGCCAGCAGCCAAGCGGAAAGTACCGCGCAGTATTTT | CASSQAESTAQYF
TRBJ2-7 | TRBV4-2 | . | 13 | . | TGTGCCAGCAGCCGGTGGACGGGGGACGAGCAGTACTTC | CASSRWTGDEQYF
TRBJ2-7 | TRBV4-3 | . | 14 | . | TGCGCCAGCAGCCAAGAAGCGGGCCCCTACGAGCAGTACTTC | CASSQEAGPYEQYF
TRBJ2-7 | TRBV5-1 | . | 15 | . | TGCGCCAGCAGCTTGGGGCAGGGGAAACTCTACGAGCAGTACTTC | CASSLGQGKLYEQYF
TRBJ2-1 | TRBV5-4 | TRBD2 | 16 | . | TGTGCCAGCAGCTTGGGACTAGCGGACTCCTACAATGAGCAGTTCTTC | CASSLGLADSYNEQFF
TRBJ2-3 | TRBV29-1 | . | 13 | . | TGCAGCGTTGAAGGCTGGTCCACAGATACGCAGTATTTT | CSVEGWSTDTQYF
TRBJ2-7 | TRBV7-2 | TRBD1 | 15 | . | TGTGCCAGCAGCCCCAAACAGGGGCGCTCCTACGAGCAGTACTTC | CASSPKQGRSYEQYF
TRBJ1-1 | TRBV19 | TRBD1 | 17 | . | TGTGCCAGTAGTATCTTACCGGGACAGGGGGCGAGCACTGAAGCTTTCTTT | CASSILPGQGASTEAFF
TRBJ2-5 | TRBV18 | . | 15 | once | TGTGCCAGCTCACCAGGGATACAGGCTCAAGAGACCCAGTACTTC | CASSPGIQAQETQYF
TRBJ2-1 | TRBV4-1 | . | 11 | . | TGCGCCAGCAGCCAAGATTTTGAGCAGTTCTTC | CASSQDFEQFF
TRBJ1-4 | TRBV30 | TRBD1 | 15 | . | TGTGCCTGGAGTGTAAGGGCCAGGGGGAGCGAAAAACTGTTTTTT | CAWSVRARGSEKLFF
TRBJ2-7 | TRBV7-2 | TRBD2 | 18 | . | TGTGCCAGCACCCGGGCTAGCGGGCTTAGTAAGGCCGATTACGAGCAGTACTTC | CASTRASGLSKADYEQYF
TRBJ2-1 | TRBV11-2 | . | 14 | . | TGTGCCAGCAGCTGGACTTCTTCCTACAATGAGCAGTTCTTC | CASSWTSSYNEQFF
TRBJ2-7 | TRBV5-1 | TRBD2 | 15 | . | TGCGCCAGCAGGTTTAGCGGGGCCAGCTCCTACGAGCAGTACTTC | CASRFSGASSYEQYF